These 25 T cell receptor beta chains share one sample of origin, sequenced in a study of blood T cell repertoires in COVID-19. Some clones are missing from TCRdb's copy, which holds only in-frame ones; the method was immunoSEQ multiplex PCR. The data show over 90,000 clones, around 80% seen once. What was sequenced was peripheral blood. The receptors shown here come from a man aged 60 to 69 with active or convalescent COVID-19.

CDR3 sequence: CASSQSPGNTGELFF. In nucleotides, the CDR3 is TGTGCCAGCAGCCAGTCGCCCGGGAACACCGGGGAGCTGTTTTTT. The chain employs TRBV3-1 (or the pseudogene TRBV3-2) and TRBJ2-2; D gene unclear. From germline, CDR1 is LGHDT and CDR2 YNNKEL (reference sequence). The CDR3 contains 15 residues. V was clipped by 3 bases and J by 1 base, with 9 bases between them.

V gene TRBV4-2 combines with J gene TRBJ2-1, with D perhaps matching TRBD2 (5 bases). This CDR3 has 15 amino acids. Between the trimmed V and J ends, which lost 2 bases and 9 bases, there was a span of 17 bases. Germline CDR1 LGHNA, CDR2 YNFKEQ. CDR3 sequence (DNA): TGTGCCAGCAGCCAAAACCGCGAAACTAGTGGTGAGCAGTTCTTC. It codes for CASSQNRETSGEQFF.

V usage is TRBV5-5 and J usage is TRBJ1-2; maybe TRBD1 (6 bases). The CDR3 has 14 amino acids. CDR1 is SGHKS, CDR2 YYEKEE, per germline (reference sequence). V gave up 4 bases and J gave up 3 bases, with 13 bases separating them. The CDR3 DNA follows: TGTGCCAGCAGCCTCTCTACAGGGTACTATGGCTACACCTTC. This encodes CASSLSTGYYGYTF.

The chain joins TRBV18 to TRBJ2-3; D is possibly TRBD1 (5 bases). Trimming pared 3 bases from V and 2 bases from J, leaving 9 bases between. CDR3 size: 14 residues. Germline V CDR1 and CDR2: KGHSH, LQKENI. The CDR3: CASSPGLHTDTQYF. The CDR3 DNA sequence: TGTGCCAGCTCACCGGGGCTTCACACAGATACGCAGTATTTT.

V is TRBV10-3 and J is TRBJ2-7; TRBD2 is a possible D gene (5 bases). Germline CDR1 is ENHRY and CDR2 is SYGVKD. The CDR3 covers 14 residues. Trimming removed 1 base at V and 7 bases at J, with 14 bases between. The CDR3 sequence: CAISEYRAEGEQYF. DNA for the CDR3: TGTGCCATCAGTGAGTATCGAGCGGAAGGGGAGCAGTACTTC.

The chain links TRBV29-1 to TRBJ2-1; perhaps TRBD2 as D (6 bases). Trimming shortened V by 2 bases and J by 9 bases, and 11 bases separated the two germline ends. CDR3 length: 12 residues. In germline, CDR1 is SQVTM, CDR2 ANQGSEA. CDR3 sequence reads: CSVEKGGIEQFF. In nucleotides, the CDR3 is TGCAGCGTTGAAAAGGGAGGCATTGAGCAGTTCTTC.

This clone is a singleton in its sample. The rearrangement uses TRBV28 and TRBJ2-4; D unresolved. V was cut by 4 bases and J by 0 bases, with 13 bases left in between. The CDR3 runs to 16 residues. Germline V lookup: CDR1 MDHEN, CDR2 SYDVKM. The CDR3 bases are TGTGCCAGCAGTTCCCCTCAGGTTATAGCCAAAAACATTCAGTACTTC. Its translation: CASSSPQVIAKNIQYF. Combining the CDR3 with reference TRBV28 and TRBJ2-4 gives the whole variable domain DVKVTQSSRYLVKRTGEKVFLECVQDMDHENMFWYRQDPGLGLRLIYFSYDVKMKEKGDIPEGYSVSREKKERFSLILESASTNQTSMYLCASSSPQVIAKNIQYFGAGTRLSVL.

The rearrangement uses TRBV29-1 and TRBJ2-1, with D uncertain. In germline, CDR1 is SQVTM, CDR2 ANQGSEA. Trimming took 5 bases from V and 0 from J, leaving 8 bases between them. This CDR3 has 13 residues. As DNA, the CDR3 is TGCAGCGTTCTCTGGAGCTCCTACAATGAGCAGTTCTTC. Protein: CSVLWSSYNEQFF.

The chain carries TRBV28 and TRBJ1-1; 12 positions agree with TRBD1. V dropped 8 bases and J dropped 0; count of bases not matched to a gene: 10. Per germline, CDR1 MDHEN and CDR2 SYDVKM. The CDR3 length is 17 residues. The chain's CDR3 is CASPPGTGGPMNTEAFF. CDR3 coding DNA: TGTGCCAGCCCTCCCGGGACAGGGGGCCCTATGAACACTGAAGCTTTCTTT.

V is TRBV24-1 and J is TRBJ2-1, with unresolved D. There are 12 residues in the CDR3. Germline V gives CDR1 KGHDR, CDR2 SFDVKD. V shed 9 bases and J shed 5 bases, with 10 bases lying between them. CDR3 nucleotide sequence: TGTGCCACCGGGCGAAACAACAATGAGCAGTTCTTC. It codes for CATGRNNNEQFF.

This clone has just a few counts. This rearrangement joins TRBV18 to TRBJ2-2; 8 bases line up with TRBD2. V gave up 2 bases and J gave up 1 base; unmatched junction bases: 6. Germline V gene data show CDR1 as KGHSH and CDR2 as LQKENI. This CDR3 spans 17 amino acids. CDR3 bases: TGTGCCAGCTCACCATTATTAGCGGGGTGGAACACCGGGGAGCTGTTTTTT. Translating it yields CASSPLLAGWNTGELFF. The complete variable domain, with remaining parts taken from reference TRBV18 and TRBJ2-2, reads NAGVMQNPRHLVRRRGQEARLRCSPMKGHSHVYWYRQLPEEGLKFMVYLQKENIIDESGMPKERFSAEFPKEGPSILRIQQVVRGDSAAYFCASSPLLAGWNTGELFFGEGSRLTVL.

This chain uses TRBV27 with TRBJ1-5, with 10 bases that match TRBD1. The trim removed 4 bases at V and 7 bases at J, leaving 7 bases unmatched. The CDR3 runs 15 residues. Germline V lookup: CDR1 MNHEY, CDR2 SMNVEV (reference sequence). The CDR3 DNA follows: TGTGCCAGCAGTTCAGTGACAGGGGGCTACCAGCCCCAGCATTTT. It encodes CASSSVTGGYQPQHF.

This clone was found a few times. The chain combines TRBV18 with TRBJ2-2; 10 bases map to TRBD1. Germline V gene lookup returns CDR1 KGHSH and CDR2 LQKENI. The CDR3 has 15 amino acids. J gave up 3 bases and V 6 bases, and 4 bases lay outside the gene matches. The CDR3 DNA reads TGTGCCAGCTCCCACGGACAGGGGGACACCGGGGAGCTGTTTTTT. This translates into CASSHGQGDTGELFF.

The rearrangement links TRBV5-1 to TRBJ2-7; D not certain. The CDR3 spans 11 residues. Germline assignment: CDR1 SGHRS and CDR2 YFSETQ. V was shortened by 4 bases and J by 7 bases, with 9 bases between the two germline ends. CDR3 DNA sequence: TGCGCCAGCAGCGAGCTAGAGGAGCAGTACGTC. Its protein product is CASSELEEQYV.

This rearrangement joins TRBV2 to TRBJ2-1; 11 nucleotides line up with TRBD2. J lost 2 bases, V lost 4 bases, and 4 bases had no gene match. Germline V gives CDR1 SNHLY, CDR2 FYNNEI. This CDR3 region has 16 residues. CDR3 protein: CASSVVLAGAYNEQFF. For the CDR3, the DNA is TGTGCCAGCAGTGTTGTACTAGCGGGAGCCTACAATGAGCAGTTCTTC.

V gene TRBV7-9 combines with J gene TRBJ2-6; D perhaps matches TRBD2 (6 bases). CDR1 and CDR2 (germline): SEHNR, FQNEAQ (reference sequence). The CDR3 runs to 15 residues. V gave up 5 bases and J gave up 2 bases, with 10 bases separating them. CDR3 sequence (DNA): TGTGCCAGCAGCCCCGGGGGAGCTGGGGCCAACGTCCTGACTTTC. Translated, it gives CASSPGGAGANVLTF.

This CDR3 reads CASSLGGIYNEQFF. In DNA form, the CDR3 reads TGTGCCAGCAGCCTTGGCGGGATCTACAATGAGCAGTTCTTC. The V and J genes are TRBV7-9 and TRBJ2-1; the D gene is possibly TRBD2 (6 bases). This CDR3 has 14 residues. Trimming removed 5 bases at V and 3 bases at J, with 11 bases between. CDR1 and CDR2 from the germline V gene are SEHNR and FQNEAQ (reference sequence).

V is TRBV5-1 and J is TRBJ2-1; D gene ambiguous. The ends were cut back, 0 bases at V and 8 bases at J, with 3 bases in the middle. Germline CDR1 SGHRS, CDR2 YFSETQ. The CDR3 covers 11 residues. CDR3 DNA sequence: TGCGCCAGCAGCTTGGCGTATGAGCAGTTCTTC. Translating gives CASSLAYEQFF.

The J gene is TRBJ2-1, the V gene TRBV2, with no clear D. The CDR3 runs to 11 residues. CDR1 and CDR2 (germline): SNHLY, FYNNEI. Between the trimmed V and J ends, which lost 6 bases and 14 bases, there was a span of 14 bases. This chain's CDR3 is CASRFDLREFF. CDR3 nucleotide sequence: TGTGCCAGCAGATTCGATCTAAGAGAGTTCTTC.

CDR3 region: CASKRTGGVLYGYTF. CDR3 bases: TGTGCCAGCAAAAGGACAGGCGGCGTCCTCTATGGCTACACCTTC. The V gene is TRBV27, the J gene TRBJ1-2, with 7 positions matching TRBD1. V dropped 7 bases and J dropped 4; count of bases not matched to a gene: 12. CDR3 length equals 15 residues. CDR1 is MNHEY, CDR2 SMNVEV, per germline (reference sequence).

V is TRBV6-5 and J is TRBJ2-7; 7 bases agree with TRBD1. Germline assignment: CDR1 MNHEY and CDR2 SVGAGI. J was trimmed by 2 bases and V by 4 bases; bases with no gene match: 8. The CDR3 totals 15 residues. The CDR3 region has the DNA TGTGCCAGCAGTTTAAAGACAGGGTTCCCCTACGAGCAGTACTTC. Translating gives CASSLKTGFPYEQYF.

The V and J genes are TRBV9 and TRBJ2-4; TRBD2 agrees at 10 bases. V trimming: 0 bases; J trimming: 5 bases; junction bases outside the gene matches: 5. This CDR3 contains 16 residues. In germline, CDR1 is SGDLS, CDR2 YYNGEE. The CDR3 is CASSVGGAGGENIQYF. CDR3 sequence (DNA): TGTGCCAGCAGCGTAGGGGGAGCGGGAGGGGAAAACATTCAGTACTTC.

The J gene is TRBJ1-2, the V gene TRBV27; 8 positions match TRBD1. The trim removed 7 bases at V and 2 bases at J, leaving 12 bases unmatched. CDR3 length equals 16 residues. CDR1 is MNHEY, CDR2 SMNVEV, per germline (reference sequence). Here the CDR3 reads CASTKIYRGTNYGYTF. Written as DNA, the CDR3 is TGTGCCAGCACCAAAATCTACAGGGGGACCAACTATGGCTACACCTTC.

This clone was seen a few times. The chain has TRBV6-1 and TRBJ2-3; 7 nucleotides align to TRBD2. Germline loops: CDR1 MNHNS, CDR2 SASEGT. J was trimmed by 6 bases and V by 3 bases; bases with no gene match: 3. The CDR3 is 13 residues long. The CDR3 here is CASSEGGVDTQYF. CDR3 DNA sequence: TGTGCCAGCAGTGAGGGGGGGGTTGATACGCAGTATTTT.

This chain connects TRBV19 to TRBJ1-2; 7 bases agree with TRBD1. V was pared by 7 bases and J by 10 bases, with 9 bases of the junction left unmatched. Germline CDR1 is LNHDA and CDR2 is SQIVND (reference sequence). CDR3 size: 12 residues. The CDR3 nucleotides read TGTGCCAGTACCAAGACAGGGTGGAACTACACCTTC. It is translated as CASTKTGWNYTF.